These 13 T cell receptor beta chains were all obtained from the same sample, sequenced in a study of long-term antiretroviral therapy in people with HIV. Runs used v3.0 of the immunoSEQ assay and were done at survey level. Clones were sequenced by immunoSEQ multiplex PCR, and TCRdb holds only the in-frame ones, with some missing. The sample carries over 25,000 clones, roughly 92% recorded once. The material sequenced was unsorted PBMCs, taken 6.2 years after starting antiretroviral therapy. These receptors were taken from a man in his forties with HIV.

Written as DNA, the CDR3 is TGTGCCAGTAGTATACCGGGATCTATGAACACTGAAGCTTTCTTT. Amino acids: CASSIPGSMNTEAFF. The chain has TRBV19 and TRBJ1-1; D remains unclear. The germline CDR1 and CDR2 sequences are LNHDA and SQIVND (reference sequence). The CDR3 loop spans 15 amino acids. V was cut by 2 bases and J by 0 bases, with 10 bases left in between.

The chain recombines TRBV25-1 with TRBJ2-1; TRBD1 aligns across 9 bases. Looked up from germline, CDR1 is MGHDK and CDR2 is SYGVNS. V lost 4 bases and J lost 9; bases outside the gene matches: 10. This CDR3 has 15 amino acids. Here the CDR3 reads CASSVDNDRGGEQFF. DNA for the CDR3: TGTGCCAGCAGTGTGGATAATGACAGGGGGGGTGAGCAGTTCTTC.

This rearrangement joins TRBV6-5 to TRBJ1-2; 7 positions match TRBD1. This CDR3 contains 11 residues. The germline V gene has CDR1 MNHEY and CDR2 SVGAGI. The V gene end was trimmed by 6 bases and the J gene end by 8 bases; junction bases not matched to a gene: 3. CDR3 nucleotides: TGTGCCAGCAGGAGACAGGGCGGCTACACCTTC. Residues: CASRRQGGYTF.

This chain links TRBV11-3 with TRBJ1-1; no reliable D call. The CDR3 extends over 12 amino acids. Germline lookup yields CDR1 SGHNT and CDR2 YENEEA. Trimming pared 1 base from V and 4 bases from J, leaving 4 bases between. The CDR3 region has the DNA TGTGCCAGCAGCTTAGGAGCCACTGAAGCTTTCTTT. Translating it yields CASSLGATEAFF.

The chain is built from TRBV9 and TRBJ2-5, with D possibly TRBD2 on 5 matching bases. V lost 4 bases to trimming and J lost 2 bases, with 12 bases between them. Germline V gives CDR1 SGDLS, CDR2 YYNGEE. The CDR3 contains 14 residues. This CDR3 reads CASSLVRGQETQYF. CDR3 DNA sequence: TGTGCCAGCAGCTTAGTACGGGGACAAGAGACCCAGTACTTC.

The chain combines TRBV7-9 with TRBJ2-3; 7 bases fit TRBD2. Germline loops: CDR1 SEHNR, CDR2 FQNEAQ (reference sequence). The J segment lost 0 bases and the V segment lost 4 bases, leaving 1 base of the junction unmatched. The CDR3 runs 14 residues. CDR3 in DNA: TGTGCCAGCAGCTCAGCGGGAAGCACAGATACGCAGTATTTT. Its protein product is CASSSAGSTDTQYF.

The chain links TRBV19 to TRBJ1-2; TRBD1 might be the D (6 bases). Between the trimmed V and J ends, which lost 10 bases and 3 bases, there was a span of 15 bases. This CDR3 comprises 13 residues. Germline values: CDR1 LNHDA, CDR2 SQIVND (reference sequence). DNA for the CDR3: TGTGCCACCACGTCGGGGGGCGACTATGGCTACACCTTC. Translated: CATTSGGDYGYTF.

The chain carries TRBV28 and TRBJ2-7; the D gene is possibly TRBD1 (6 bases). The CDR3 is 14 residues long. V dropped 5 bases and J dropped 3 bases, with 14 bases sitting between them. The germline V gene encodes CDR1 MDHEN and CDR2 SYDVKM. The CDR3 coding sequence is TGTGCCAGCAGTCCCACCCTAGGGGGCTACGAGCAGTACTTC. It is translated as CASSPTLGGYEQYF.

This clone was counted once. The chain combines TRBV6-1 with TRBJ1-4, with a weak D call TRBD1 (6 bases). The CDR3 consists of 14 residues. Trimming took off 4 bases at V and 2 bases at J, with 8 bases between the two ends. Germline V CDR1 and CDR2: MNHNS, SASEGT. This chain's CDR3 is CASSAGATNEKLFF. The CDR3 DNA reads as TGTGCCAGCAGTGCAGGGGCTACTAATGAAAAACTGTTTTTT.

The chain is built from TRBV10-3 and TRBJ2-3; possibly TRBD2 for D (6 bases). From germline, CDR1 is ENHRY and CDR2 SYGVKD. Trimming cost V 0 bases and J 0 bases, with 13 bases left between them. This CDR3 spans 17 amino acids. CDR3 loop: CAISESASSGSTDTQYF. DNA of the CDR3: TGTGCCATCAGTGAGTCGGCATCCAGCGGGAGCACAGATACGCAGTATTTT.

This chain links TRBV7-9 with TRBJ2-3, with 9 bases aligning to TRBD1. J gave up 3 bases and V 5 bases, and 12 bases lay outside the gene matches. Per germline, CDR1 SEHNR and CDR2 FQNEAQ (reference sequence). The CDR3 is 17 residues long. This chain's CDR3 is CASSAIYPGQGTDTQYF. The CDR3 bases are TGTGCCAGCAGCGCAATCTATCCGGGACAGGGAACAGATACGCAGTATTTT.

This chain connects TRBV5-1 to TRBJ2-7, with 11 bases lining up with TRBD2. The CDR3 covers 15 residues. The junction had 6 bases not matched to a gene; V was cut back by 4 bases and J by 3 bases. CDR1 is SGHRS and CDR2 is YFSETQ in the germline V gene. DNA of the CDR3: TGCGCCAGCAGCGCCGGGACTAGCGGATACTACGAGCAGTACTTC. Translating gives CASSAGTSGYYEQYF.

This clone showed up just a few times. The genes are TRBV21-1 and TRBJ2-4. TRBV21-1 is classified as a pseudogene. The CDR3 has 16 amino acids. CDR3 region: CASSQGETLAKNIQYF. The CDR3 region has the DNA TGTGCCAGCAGCCAAGGGGAAACTCTAGCCAAAAACATTCAGTACTTC.